Following are 19 T cell receptor beta chains from one sample sequenced in a study of identical twins. TCRdb redid the calling of the 5' RACE reads with MiXCR, one entry per CDR3 protein. The table includes about 900,000 distinct CDR3 sequences, more than 9% detected once. The sample also formed part of further work on yellow fever vaccine responses in identical twins.

Sequencing input: PBMCs. The source is a woman aged 18-29 years in good health.

The V gene is TRBV12-3 or TRBV12-4, the J gene TRBJ1-3, with TRBD1 identical over 8 bases. V shed 10 bases, J shed 2 bases, and the junction held 7 bases outside the gene matches. The length of the CDR3 is 14 residues. DNA for the CDR3: TGTGCCACCAGGGGACAGGAGGCTGGAAACACCATATATTTT. It yields the protein CATRGQEAGNTIYF.

The genes are TRBV6-5 and TRBJ2-1; D gene unclear. The CDR3 has 18 amino acids. Per germline, CDR1 MNHEY and CDR2 SVGAGI. V lost 0 bases and J lost 0, with 15 bases in between. The CDR3 reads CASSYSKTWVSSYNEQFF. As DNA, the CDR3 is TGTGCCAGCAGTTACTCGAAGACGTGGGTCAGCTCCTACAATGAGCAGTTCTTC.

V and J are TRBV5-6 and TRBJ1-5, with a weak D call TRBD1 (6 bases). CDR3 length: 13 amino acids. The germline CDR1 and CDR2 sequences are SGHDT and YYEEEE. The V end lost 4 bases, the J end lost 2 bases, and 7 bases lay between the germline ends. The DNA for the CDR3 is TGTGCCAGCAGCCACAGGGGCAATCAGCCCCAGCATTTT. Amino acid sequence: CASSHRGNQPQHF.

The chain uses TRBV10-2 and TRBJ2-3, with TRBD2 matching 10 bases. The CDR3 length is 16 residues. With 3 bases clipped from V and 4 bases from J, the junction kept 7 bases outside the gene matches. Per germline, CDR1 WSHSY and CDR2 SAAADI. As DNA, the CDR3 is TGCGCCAGCAGTGAATCCTCTAGCGGGAGTGCAGATACGCAGTATTTT. This translates into CASSESSSGSADTQYF.

The chain employs TRBV7-6 and TRBJ1-4; D not resolved. This CDR3 has 13 residues. The V gene's germline CDR1 is SGHVS and CDR2 FNYEAQ. V was clipped by 5 bases and J by 5 bases, with 9 bases between them. The CDR3 is CASSADINEKLFF. The CDR3 DNA is TGTGCCAGCAGCGCCGACATAAATGAAAAACTGTTTTTT. Full variable domain (rest looked up from reference TRBV7-6 and TRBJ1-4): GAGVSQSPRYKVTKRGQDVALRCDPISGHVSLYWYRQALGQGPEFLTYFNYEAQQDKSGLPNDRFSAERPEGSISTLTIQRTEQRDSAMYRCASSADINEKLFFGSGTQLSVL.

The chain carries TRBV4-2 and TRBJ2-1; 11 bases are shared with TRBD2. Trimming cost V 0 bases and J 9 bases; bases outside gene matches: 7. Germline CDR1 LGHNA, CDR2 YNFKEQ. There are 16 residues in the CDR3. The DNA of the CDR3 is TGTGCCAGCAGCCAAGATAGACTAGCGGGAATAGGTGAGCAGTTCTTC. Amino acids: CASSQDRLAGIGEQFF.

This clonotype has only a few counts. J is TRBJ1-6 and V is TRBV9, with D uncertain. The CDR3 has 14 amino acids. The germline V and J ends were trimmed by 0 bases and 3 bases, with 4 bases remaining between them. The germline CDR1 and CDR2 sequences are SGDLS and YYNGEE. CDR3 sequence: CASSVDGYNSPLHF. DNA for the CDR3: TGTGCCAGCAGCGTAGATGGCTATAATTCACCCCTCCACTTT. The variable domain in full, completed from reference TRBV9 and TRBJ1-6, reads DSGVTQTPKHLITATGQRVTLRCSPRSGDLSVYWYQQSLDQGLQFLIQYYNGEERAKGNILERFSAQQFPDLHSELNLSSLELGDSALYFCASSVDGYNSPLHFGNGTRLTVT.

This clonotype has only a few counts. The rearrangement uses TRBV15 and TRBJ2-7, with 14 bases matching TRBD2. Trimming at V came to 4 bases and at J to 4 bases, leaving 3 bases not matched to a gene. CDR1 is LNHNV and CDR2 is YYDKDF in the germline V gene (reference sequence). The CDR3 is 15 amino acids. Here the CDR3 reads CATSTGTSGSYEQYF. The DNA of the CDR3 is TGTGCCACCAGCACCGGGACTAGCGGGAGTTACGAGCAGTACTTC.

The CDR3 nucleotides read TGTGCCAGCAGTAAGACAGGGGGCGGGGAGACCCAGTACTTC. Protein sequence: CASSKTGGGETQYF. The chain recombines TRBV12-3 or TRBV12-4 with TRBJ2-5; 10 bases fit TRBD1. This CDR3 has 14 residues. After removal of 5 bases from V and 5 bases from J, the junction contained 5 bases not matched to a gene.

This clonotype was observed a handful of times. The chain couples TRBV11-1 to TRBJ2-5, with D possibly TRBD2 on 6 matching bases. The CDR3 totals 13 residues. The V and J ends lost 5 bases and 5 bases respectively, with 12 bases between them. Germline CDR1 SGHAT, CDR2 FQDESV (reference sequence). CDR3 sequence: CASSGSGMETQYF. The CDR3 DNA follows: TGTGCCAGCAGCGGTAGCGGAATGGAGACCCAGTACTTC.

The chain combines TRBV20-1 with TRBJ2-7; the match to TRBD1 covers 7 bases. Germline V gives CDR1 DFQATT, CDR2 SNEGSKA (reference sequence). V trimming: 0 bases; J trimming: 3 bases; junction bases outside the gene matches: 2. The CDR3 loop spans 13 amino acids. As DNA, the CDR3 is TGCAGTGCTAGAGATGGGACAGTCTACGAGCAGTACTTC. Amino acid sequence: CSARDGTVYEQYF.

The chain joins TRBV5-1 to TRBJ2-1; 11 positions agree with TRBD2. CDR3 length: 17 residues. J gave up 7 bases and V 0 bases, and 9 bases lay outside the gene matches. CDR1 SGHRS and CDR2 YFSETQ come from the germline V gene. CDR3 in DNA: TGCGCCAGCAGCTTGGCGTACCTAGCGGGAGGAAGTAATGAGCAGTTCTTC. Amino acids: CASSLAYLAGGSNEQFF.

This clonotype has more than one count but fewer than ten. The chain couples TRBV27 to TRBJ2-7; D might be TRBD1 (5 bases). Germline V CDR1 and CDR2: MNHEY, SMNVEV (reference sequence). V lost 5 bases to trimming and J lost 5 bases, with 16 bases between them. This CDR3 contains 14 residues. The CDR3 region has the DNA TGTGCCAGCAGTCCACTCAGCAGGGTTGACGAGCAGTACGTC. This codes for CASSPLSRVDEQYV.

This clonotype has just a few counts. This rearrangement joins TRBV20-1 to TRBJ2-1, with TRBD2 matching 7 bases. Germline V gene lookup returns CDR1 DFQATT and CDR2 SNEGSKA (reference sequence). The CDR3 runs to 13 residues. Losses at the gene ends were 0 bases for V and 7 bases for J; bases not matched to a gene: 3. CDR3 in DNA: TGCAGTGCTAGAGAAGCGGGAAATAATGAGCAGTTCTTC. Residues: CSAREAGNNEQFF.

This clonotype was seen a handful of times. The V call is TRBV7-3, the J call TRBJ2-1; TRBD2 aligns across 10 bases. Germline CDR1 reads SGHTA; CDR2 reads FQGTGA. This CDR3 is built from 16 residues. V was clipped by 1 base and J by 4 bases; unmatched bases: 4. The CDR3: CASSLKGSGRYNEQFF. As DNA, the CDR3 is TGTGCCAGCAGCTTAAAAGGTAGCGGGAGGTACAATGAGCAGTTCTTC.

This clonotype was observed a handful of times. This chain joins TRBV24-1 and TRBJ2-1, with TRBD2 matching over 8 bases. This CDR3 region has 14 residues. CDR1 KGHDR and CDR2 SFDVKD come from the germline V gene. V gave up 3 bases and J gave up 11 bases; unmatched junction bases: 8. CDR3: CATSDGLALWKQFF. CDR3 sequence (DNA): TGTGCCACCAGTGATGGACTAGCCCTCTGGAAGCAGTTCTTC.

As to this clonotype: A much bigger clone sits one base away, suggesting this may be a read error. The gene calls are TRBV7-8 and TRBJ2-7; perhaps TRBD1 as D (6 bases). This CDR3 contains 15 residues. V lost 5 bases, J lost 8 bases, and 22 bases lay in between. CDR1 is SGHVS and CDR2 is FQNEAQ in the germline V gene. The CDR3 protein is CASSDRPRVLYKQYF. The CDR3 bases are TGTGCCAGCAGCGACAGGCCTCGGGTGTTATACAAGCAGTACTTC.

This clonotype has more than one count but fewer than ten. The chain recombines TRBV6-1 with TRBJ2-2; 7 bases are shared with TRBD2. V shed 6 bases and J 6 bases; nucleotides not matched to a gene: 4. CDR3 length: 13 residues. From germline, CDR1 is MNHNS and CDR2 SASEGT. The CDR3 nucleotides are TGTGCCAGCAGCCACGGGGGGTCCGGGGAGCTGTTTTTT. Amino acid sequence: CASSHGGSGELFF.

This clonotype has more than one count but fewer than ten. The chain recombines TRBV4-1 with TRBJ2-1; D uncertain. The CDR3 is 17 residues long. V lost 2 bases, J lost 1 base, and 15 bases lay in between. The germline CDR1 and CDR2 sequences are MGHRA and YSYEKL. The CDR3 is CASSQPPRSGSYNEQFF. The CDR3 DNA reads TGCGCCAGCAGCCAACCCCCTAGGAGTGGGTCCTACAATGAGCAGTTCTTC.